This TCR beta chain was identified during a study of cytomegalovirus exposure and HLA in healthy donors. On the study more broadly: The 120 validation repertoires, a later analysis reported, used the same platform as the approximately 730 repertoires from the first cohort.

Comment on this clone: Its antigen remains unknown.

General study findings and limits: First-cohort TCR clusters were later found to tend to co-occur in the roughly 110 validation repertoires. Researchers catalogued 150 or so TCR beta chains as cytomegalovirus-associated.

The ends lost 4 bases at V and 5 bases at J; junction bases unmatched: 6. The CDR3 length is 15 residues. Per germline, CDR1 SGHTA and CDR2 FQGTGA. Sequencing used immunoSEQ multiplex PCR; TCRdb keeps in-frame clones, though not all of them. The repertoire includes 71,000 or so clones, around 95% of them detected once, and 1.2% to 1.5% sits in the top ten. The receptor comes from a young man in good health and CMV-seropositive. The sequenced sample was PBMCs. The gene calls are TRBV7-3 and TRBJ2-5; TRBD2 matches at 11 bases. Here the CDR3 reads CASSSIAGGVETQYF. The DNA for the CDR3 is TGTGCCAGCAGCTCGATAGCGGGGGGGGTGGAGACCCAGTACTTC.